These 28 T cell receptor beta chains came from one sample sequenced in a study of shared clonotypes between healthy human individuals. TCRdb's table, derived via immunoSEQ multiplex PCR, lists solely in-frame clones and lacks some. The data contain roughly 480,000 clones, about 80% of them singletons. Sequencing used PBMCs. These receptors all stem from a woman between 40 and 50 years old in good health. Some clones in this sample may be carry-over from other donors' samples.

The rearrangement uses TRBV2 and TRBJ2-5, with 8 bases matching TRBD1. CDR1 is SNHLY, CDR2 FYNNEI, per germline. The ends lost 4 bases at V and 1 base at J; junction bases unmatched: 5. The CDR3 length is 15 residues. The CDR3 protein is CASSAGGATQETQYF. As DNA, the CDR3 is TGTGCCAGCAGTGCAGGGGGCGCAACCCAAGAGACCCAGTACTTC.

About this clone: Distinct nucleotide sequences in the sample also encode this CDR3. The CDR3 DNA is TGTGCCAGCAGCTTGAGGGGGGACCAGCCCCAGCATTTT. Translation gives CASSLRGDQPQHF. This chain uses TRBV7-9 with TRBJ1-5; D perhaps matches TRBD1 (6 bases). Between the trimmed V and J ends, which lost 3 bases and 7 bases, there was a span of 10 bases. CDR3 size: 13 residues. Germline CDR1 and CDR2: SEHNR and FQNEAQ (reference sequence).

Here the CDR3 reads CASSSSGFSYNEQFF. The CDR3 DNA follows: TGTGCCAGCAGCTCCTCCGGGTTTAGCTACAATGAGCAGTTCTTC. This chain connects TRBV7-2 to TRBJ2-1, with no clear D. The CDR3 covers 15 residues. V was cut by 4 bases and J by 3 bases, with 13 bases left in between. The germline V gene has CDR1 SGHTA and CDR2 FQGNSA.

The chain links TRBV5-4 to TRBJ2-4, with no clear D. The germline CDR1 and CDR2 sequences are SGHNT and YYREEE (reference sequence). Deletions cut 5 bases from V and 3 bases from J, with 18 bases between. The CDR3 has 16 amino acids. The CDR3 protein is CASSLSYDEDKNIQYF. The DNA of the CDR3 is TGTGCCAGCAGTTTGAGCTATGATGAGGACAAAAACATTCAGTACTTC.

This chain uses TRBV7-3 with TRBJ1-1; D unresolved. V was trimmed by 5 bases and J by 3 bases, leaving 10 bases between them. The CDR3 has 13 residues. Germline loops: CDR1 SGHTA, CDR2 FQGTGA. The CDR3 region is CASSPNGDTEAFF. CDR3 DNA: TGTGCCAGCAGCCCTAATGGGGACACTGAAGCTTTCTTT. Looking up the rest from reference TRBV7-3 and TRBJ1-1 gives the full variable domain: GAGVSQTPSNKVTEKGKYVELRCDPISGHTALYWYRQSLGQGPEFLIYFQGTGAADDSGLPNDRFFAVRPEGSVSTLKIQRTERGDSAVYLCASSPNGDTEAFFGQGTRLTVV.

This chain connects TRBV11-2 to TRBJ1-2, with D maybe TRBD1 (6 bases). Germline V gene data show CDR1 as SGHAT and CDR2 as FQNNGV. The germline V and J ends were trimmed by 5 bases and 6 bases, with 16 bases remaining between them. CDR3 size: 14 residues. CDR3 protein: CASSRTNQGHGYTF. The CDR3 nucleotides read TGTGCCAGCAGCCGGACCAACCAGGGGCATGGCTACACCTTC.

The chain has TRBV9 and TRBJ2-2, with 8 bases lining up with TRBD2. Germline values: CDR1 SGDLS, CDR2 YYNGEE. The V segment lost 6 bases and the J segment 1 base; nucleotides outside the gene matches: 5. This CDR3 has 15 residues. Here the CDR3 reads CASTVSGKNTGELFF. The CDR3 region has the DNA TGTGCCAGCACCGTTAGCGGGAAGAACACCGGGGAGCTGTTTTTT. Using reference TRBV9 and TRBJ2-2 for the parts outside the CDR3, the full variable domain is DSGVTQTPKHLITATGQRVTLRCSPRSGDLSVYWYQQSLDQGLQFLIQYYNGEERAKGNILERFSAQQFPDLHSELNLSSLELGDSALYFCASTVSGKNTGELFFGEGSRLTVL.

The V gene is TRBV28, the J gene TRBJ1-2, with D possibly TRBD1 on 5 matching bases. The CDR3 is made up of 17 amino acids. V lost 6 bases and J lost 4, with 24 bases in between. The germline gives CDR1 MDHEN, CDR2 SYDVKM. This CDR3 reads CASREKVGAIGFYGYTF. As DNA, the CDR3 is TGTGCCAGCAGGGAAAAGGTCGGGGCGATCGGGTTCTATGGCTACACCTTC.

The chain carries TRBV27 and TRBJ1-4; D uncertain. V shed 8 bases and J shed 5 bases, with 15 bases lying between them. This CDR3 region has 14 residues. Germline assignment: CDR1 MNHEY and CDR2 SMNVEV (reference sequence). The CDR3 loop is CASQRILPNEKLFF. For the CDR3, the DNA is TGTGCCAGCCAACGGATCCTCCCCAATGAAAAACTGTTTTTT. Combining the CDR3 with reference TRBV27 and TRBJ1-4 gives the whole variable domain EAQVTQNPRYLITVTGKKLTVTCSQNMNHEYMSWYRQDPGLGLRQIYYSMNVEVTDKGDVPEGYKVSRKEKRNFPLILESPSPNQTSLYFCASQRILPNEKLFFGSGTQLSVL.

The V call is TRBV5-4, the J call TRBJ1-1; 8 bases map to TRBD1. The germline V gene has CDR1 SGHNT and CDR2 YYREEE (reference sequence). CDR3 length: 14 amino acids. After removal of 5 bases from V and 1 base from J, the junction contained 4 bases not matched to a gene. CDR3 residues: CASSFDRGNTEAFF. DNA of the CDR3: TGTGCCAGCAGTTTTGACAGGGGGAACACTGAAGCTTTCTTT.

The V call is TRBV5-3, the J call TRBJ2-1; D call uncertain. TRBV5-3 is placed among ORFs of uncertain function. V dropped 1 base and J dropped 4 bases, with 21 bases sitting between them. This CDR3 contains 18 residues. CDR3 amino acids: CARSLNEHAPWLYNEQFF. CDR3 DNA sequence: TGTGCCAGAAGCTTGAACGAACACGCGCCTTGGCTATACAATGAGCAGTTCTTC.

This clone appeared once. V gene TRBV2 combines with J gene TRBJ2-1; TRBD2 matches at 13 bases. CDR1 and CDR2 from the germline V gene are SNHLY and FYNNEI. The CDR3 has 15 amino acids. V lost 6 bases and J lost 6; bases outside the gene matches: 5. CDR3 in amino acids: CASRGLAGVGNEQFF. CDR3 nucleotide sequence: TGTGCCAGCAGAGGACTAGCGGGAGTGGGCAATGAGCAGTTCTTC.

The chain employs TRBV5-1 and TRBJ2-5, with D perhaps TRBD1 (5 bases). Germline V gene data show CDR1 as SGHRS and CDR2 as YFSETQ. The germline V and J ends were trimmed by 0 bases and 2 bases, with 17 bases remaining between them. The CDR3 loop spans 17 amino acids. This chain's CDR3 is CASSLVGPPSPQETQYF. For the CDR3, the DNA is TGCGCCAGCAGCTTGGTGGGGCCTCCATCCCCACAAGAGACCCAGTACTTC.

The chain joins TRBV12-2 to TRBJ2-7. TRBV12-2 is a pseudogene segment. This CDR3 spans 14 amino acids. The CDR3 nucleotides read TGTGCAAGTCGCTTTCTAGGACCCAGATACGAGCAGTACTTC. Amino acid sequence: CASRFLGPRYEQYF.

The CDR3 nucleotides read TGTGCCAGCAGTTTATTGGGCAGGGGTTACTACAATGAGCAGTTCTTC. This encodes CASSLLGRGYYNEQFF. V is TRBV27 and J is TRBJ2-1; the D gene is possibly TRBD1 (6 bases). Trimming stripped 1 base from V and 3 bases from J, with 13 bases between. Germline V CDR1 and CDR2: MNHEY, SMNVEV (reference sequence). The CDR3 has 16 residues.

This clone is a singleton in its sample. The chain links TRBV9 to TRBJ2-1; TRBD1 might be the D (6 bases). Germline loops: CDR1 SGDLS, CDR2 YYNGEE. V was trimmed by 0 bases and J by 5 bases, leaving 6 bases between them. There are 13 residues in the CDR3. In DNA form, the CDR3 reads TGTGCCAGCAGCGTAGCAGGGGACAATGAGCAGTTCTTC. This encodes CASSVAGDNEQFF.

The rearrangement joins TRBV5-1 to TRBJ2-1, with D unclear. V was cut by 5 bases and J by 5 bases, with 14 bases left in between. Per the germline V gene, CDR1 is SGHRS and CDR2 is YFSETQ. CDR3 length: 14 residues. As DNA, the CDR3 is TGCGCCAGCAGTTGGACCGCCGGAGACAATGAGCAGTTCTTC. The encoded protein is CASSWTAGDNEQFF. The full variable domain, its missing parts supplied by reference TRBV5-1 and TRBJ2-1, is KAGVTQTPRYLIKTRGQQVTLSCSPISGHRSVSWYQQTPGQGLQFLFEYFSETQRNKGNFPGRFSGRQFSNSRSEMNVSTLELGDSALYLCASSWTAGDNEQFFGPGTRLTVL.

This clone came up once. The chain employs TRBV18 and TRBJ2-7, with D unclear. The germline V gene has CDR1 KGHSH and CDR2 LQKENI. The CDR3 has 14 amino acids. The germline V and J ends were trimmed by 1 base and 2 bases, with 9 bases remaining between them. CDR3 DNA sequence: TGTGCCAGCTCACCACAGCAGCAGACCTACGAGCAGTACTTC. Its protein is CASSPQQQTYEQYF.

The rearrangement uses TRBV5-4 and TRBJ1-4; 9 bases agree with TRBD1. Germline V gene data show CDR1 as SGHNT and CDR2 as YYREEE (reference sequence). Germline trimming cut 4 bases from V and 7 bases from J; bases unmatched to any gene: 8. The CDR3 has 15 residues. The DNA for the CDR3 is TGTGCCAGCAGCACTCCGGGACAGGGTGGTGAAAAACTGTTTTTT. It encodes CASSTPGQGGEKLFF.

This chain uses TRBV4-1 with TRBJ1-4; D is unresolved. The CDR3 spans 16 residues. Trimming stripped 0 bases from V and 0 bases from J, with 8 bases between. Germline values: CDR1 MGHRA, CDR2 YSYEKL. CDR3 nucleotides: TGCGCCAGCAGCCAAGATCTCGTTGCAACTAATGAAAAACTGTTTTTT. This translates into CASSQDLVATNEKLFF.

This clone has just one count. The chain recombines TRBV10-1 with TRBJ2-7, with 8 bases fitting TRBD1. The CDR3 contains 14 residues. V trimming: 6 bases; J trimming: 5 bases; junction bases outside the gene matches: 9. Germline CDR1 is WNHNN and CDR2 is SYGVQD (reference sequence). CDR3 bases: TGCGCCAGCAGCGAATTTAGACAGGGGAACGAGCAGTACTTC. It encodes CASSEFRQGNEQYF.

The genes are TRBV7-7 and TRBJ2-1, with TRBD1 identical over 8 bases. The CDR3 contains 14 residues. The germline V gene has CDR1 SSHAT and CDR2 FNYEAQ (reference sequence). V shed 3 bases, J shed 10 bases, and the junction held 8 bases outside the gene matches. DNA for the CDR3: TGTGCCAGCAGCTTGAACGACAGGGGTGGGGAGCAGTTCTTC. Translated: CASSLNDRGGEQFF.

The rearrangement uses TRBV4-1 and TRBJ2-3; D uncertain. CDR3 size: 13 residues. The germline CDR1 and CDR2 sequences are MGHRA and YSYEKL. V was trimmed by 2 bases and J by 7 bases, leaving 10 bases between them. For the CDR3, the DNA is TGCGCCAGCAGCCAAAGCTATCGGAATACGCAGTATTTT. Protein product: CASSQSYRNTQYF.

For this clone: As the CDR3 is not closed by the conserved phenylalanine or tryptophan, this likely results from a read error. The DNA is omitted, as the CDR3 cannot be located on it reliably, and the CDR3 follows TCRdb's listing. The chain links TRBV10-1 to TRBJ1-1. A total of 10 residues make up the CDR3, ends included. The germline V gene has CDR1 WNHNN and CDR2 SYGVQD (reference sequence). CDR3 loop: CASLGAGGFC.

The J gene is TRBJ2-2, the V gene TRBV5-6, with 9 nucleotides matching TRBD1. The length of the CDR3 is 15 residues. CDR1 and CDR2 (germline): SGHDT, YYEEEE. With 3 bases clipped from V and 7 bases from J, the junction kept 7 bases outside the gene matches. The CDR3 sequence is CASSWDRVLVGELFF. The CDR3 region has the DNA TGTGCCAGCAGCTGGGACAGGGTATTGGTCGGGGAGCTGTTTTTT.

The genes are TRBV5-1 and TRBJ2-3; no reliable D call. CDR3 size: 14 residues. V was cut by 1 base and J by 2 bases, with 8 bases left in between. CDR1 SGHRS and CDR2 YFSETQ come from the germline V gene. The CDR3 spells CASSLRQFTDTQYF. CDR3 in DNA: TGCGCCAGCAGCTTGCGGCAGTTCACAGATACGCAGTATTTT.

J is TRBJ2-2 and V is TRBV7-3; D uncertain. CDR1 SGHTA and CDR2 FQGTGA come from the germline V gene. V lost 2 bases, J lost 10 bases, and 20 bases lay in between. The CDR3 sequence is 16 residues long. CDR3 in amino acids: CASSLVDSRLGVELFF. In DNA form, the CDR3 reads TGTGCCAGCAGCTTAGTCGATTCCCGTCTAGGCGTGGAGCTGTTTTTT.

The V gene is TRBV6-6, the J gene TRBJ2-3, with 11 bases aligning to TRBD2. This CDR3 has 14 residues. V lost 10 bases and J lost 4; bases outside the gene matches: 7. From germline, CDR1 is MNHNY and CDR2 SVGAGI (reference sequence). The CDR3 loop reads CAIHLAGGPDTQYF. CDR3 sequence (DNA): TGTGCCATCCACCTAGCGGGAGGTCCAGATACGCAGTATTTT.